The clone carrying this T cell receptor (beta chain) appeared many times. Diagnostic assessment was based on clinical symptoms, serum thyroxine and TRAb, thyroid ultrasound and orbital computed tomography. From 9 to 10 ml of fresh peripheral blood, PBMCs were isolated. Authors of the study amplified TCR beta CDR3 regions from RNA transcripts. The HTBI primer set was used in a first-round RT-PCR of the TCR CDR3. In TCRdb, the multiplex PCR reads were re-called with MiXCR into one record per CDR3 protein. The sample includes 550,000 to 650,000 distinct CDR3 sequences, approximately 15% of them seen just once. These data come from a study of T cells in Graves' hyperthyroidism and ophthalmopathy. The ends were cut back, 6 bases at V and 2 bases at J, with 10 bases in the middle. The CDR3 is made up of 13 amino acids. CDR1 and CDR2 from the germline V gene are MDHEN and SYDVKM.

The sample consisted of blood. The sequence was obtained from a woman under 40 with Graves' hyperthyroidism that later progressed to Graves' ophthalmopathy. J is TRBJ1-2 and V is TRBV28, with D maybe TRBD1 (5 bases). The CDR3 DNA sequence: TGTGCCAGCAGCCCCGGGGGAAACTATGGCTACACCTTC. Translated: CASSPGGNYGYTF.